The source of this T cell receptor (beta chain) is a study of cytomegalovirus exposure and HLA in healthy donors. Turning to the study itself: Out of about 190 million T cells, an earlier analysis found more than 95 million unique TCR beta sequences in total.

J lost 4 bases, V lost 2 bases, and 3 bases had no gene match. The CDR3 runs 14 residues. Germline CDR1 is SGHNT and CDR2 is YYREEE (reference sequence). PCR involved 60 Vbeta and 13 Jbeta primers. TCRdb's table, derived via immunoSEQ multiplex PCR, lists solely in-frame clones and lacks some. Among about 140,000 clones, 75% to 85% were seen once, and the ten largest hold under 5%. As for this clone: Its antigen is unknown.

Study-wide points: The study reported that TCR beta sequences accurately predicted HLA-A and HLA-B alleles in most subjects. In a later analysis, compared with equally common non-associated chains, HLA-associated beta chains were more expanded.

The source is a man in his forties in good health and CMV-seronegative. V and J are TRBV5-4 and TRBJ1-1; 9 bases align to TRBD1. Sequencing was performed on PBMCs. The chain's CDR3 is CASSFRTGATEAFF. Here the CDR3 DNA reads TGTGCCAGCAGCTTCAGGACAGGGGCCACTGAAGCTTTCTTT.